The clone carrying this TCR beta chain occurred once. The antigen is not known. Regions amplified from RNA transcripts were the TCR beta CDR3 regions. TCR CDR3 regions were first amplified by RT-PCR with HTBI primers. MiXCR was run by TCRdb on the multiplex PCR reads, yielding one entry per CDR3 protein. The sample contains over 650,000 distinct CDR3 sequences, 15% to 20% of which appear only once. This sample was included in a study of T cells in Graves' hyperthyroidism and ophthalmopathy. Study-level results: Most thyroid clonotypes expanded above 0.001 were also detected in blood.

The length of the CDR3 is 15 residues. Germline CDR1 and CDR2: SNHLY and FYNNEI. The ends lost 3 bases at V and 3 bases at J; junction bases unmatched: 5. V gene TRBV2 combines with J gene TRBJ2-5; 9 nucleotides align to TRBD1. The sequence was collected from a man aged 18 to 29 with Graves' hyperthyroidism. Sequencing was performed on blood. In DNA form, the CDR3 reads TGTGCCAGCAGTGACGGGACAGGGTCTAAAGAGACCCAGTACTTC. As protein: CASSDGTGSKETQYF. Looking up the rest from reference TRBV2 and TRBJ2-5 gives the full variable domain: EPEVTQTPSHQVTQMGQEVILRCVPISNHLYFYWYRQILGQKVEFLVSFYNNEISEKSEIFDDQFSVERPDGSNFTLKIRSTKLEDSAMYFCASSDGTGSKETQYFGPGTRLLVL.